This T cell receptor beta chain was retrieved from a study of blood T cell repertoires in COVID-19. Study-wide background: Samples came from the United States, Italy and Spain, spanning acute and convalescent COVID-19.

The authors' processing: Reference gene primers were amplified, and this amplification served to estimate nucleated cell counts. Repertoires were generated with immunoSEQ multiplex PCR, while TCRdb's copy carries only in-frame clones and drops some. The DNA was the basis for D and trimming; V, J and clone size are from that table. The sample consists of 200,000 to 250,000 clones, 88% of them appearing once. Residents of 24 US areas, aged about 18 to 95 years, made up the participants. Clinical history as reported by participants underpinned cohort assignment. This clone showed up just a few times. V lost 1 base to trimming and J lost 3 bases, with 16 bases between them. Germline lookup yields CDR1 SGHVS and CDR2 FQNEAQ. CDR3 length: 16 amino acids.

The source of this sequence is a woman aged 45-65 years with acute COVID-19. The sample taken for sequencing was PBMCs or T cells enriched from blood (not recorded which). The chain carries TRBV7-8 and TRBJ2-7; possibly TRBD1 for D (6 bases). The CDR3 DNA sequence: TGTGCCAGCAGCTTAGTAGGCGTCAGGGGACGCTACGAGCAGTACTTC. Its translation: CASSLVGVRGRYEQYF.